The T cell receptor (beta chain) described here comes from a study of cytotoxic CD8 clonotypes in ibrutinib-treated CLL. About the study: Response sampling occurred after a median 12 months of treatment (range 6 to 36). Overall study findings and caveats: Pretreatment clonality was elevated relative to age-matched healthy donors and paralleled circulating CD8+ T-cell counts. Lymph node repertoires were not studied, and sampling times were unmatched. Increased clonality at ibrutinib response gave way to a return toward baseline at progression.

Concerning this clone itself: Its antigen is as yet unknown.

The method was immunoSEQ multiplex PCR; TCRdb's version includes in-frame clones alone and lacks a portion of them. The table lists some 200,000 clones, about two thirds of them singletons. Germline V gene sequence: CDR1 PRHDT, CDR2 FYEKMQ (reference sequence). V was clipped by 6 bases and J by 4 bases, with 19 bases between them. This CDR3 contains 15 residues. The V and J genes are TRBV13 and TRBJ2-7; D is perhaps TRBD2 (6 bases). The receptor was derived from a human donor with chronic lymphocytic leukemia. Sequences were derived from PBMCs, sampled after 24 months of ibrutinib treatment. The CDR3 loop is CASRHSLAEPYEQYF. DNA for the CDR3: TGTGCCAGCAGACATAGCTTAGCGGAACCATACGAGCAGTACTTC.